The table lists the clone carrying this TCR beta chain with a few counts. Its matching antigen is unknown. These data are taken from a study of T-cell memory formation after mild COVID-19. Study results and limitations: CD4+ bias marked clones expanding day 15 to 37, unlike balanced contracting clones. A second wave of clones peaked on day 37, and their SARS-CoV-2 specificity went unconfirmed. The appearance of some responding clones in pre-infection memory suggested that cross-reactive memory joined.

V trimming: 0 bases; J trimming: 2 bases; junction bases outside the gene matches: 4. The germline gives CDR1 SGHRS, CDR2 YFSETQ. This CDR3 contains 15 residues. Researchers used 5'RACE with constant-segment primers to make TCR alpha and TCR beta cDNA libraries that carry sample barcodes and UMIs. One entry per CDR3 protein results from TCRdb running MiXCR on the 5' RACE reads. Counted here are about 350,000 distinct CDR3 sequences, approximately 13% occurring once; the ten biggest clones make up 20% to 25%. What was sequenced was PBMCs or a T cell subset sorted from them (not recorded which). The sequence was obtained from a man younger than 35 who had mild COVID-19 (a few samples of this study predate the infection). Cell type and time point are not known. The chain links TRBV5-1 to TRBJ2-5; 7 bases map to TRBD1. This CDR3 reads CASSLGGQEQETQYF. In DNA form, the CDR3 reads TGCGCCAGCAGCTTGGGCGGACAGGAGCAAGAGACCCAGTACTTC.